This is a list of T cell receptor beta chains from one sample in a study of blood T cell repertoires in COVID-19. Method: immunoSEQ multiplex PCR; TCRdb's copy keeps in-frame clones and lacks some. The sample comprises 380,000 or so clones, roughly 90% of which are singletons, and over 1% rests with the top ten. The source material was peripheral blood. These receptors were obtained from a man between 35 and 55 years old with acute or convalescent COVID-19. The CDR3 runs from the conserved cysteine through the conserved F or W. The D gene is left open where the match is weak. For some rows the clone size is stated as once, few or many, or as a class when expanded; others skip it.

v_gene	j_gene	abundance	d_gene	len	CDR3nt	CDR3aa
TRBV5-1	TRBJ2-1	few	TRBD1	16	TGCGCCAGCAGCTTGGCCCCGGGACAGGGGGACAATGAGCAGTTCTTC	CASSLAPGQGDNEQFF
TRBV12-5	TRBJ2-2	.	TRBD1	17	TGTGCTAGTGGTTGGTGGGGACAGGGACTGAACACCGGGGAGCTGTTTTTT	CASGWWGQGLNTGELFF
TRBV29-1	TRBJ1-1	.	TRBD1	15	TGCAGCGGAGGATTGACAGGGGAGGGGGGCACTGAAGCTTTCTTT	CSGGLTGEGGTEAFF
TRBV9	TRBJ1-5	once	.	15	TGTGCCAGCAGCGAGGCAGGGGCGTTGAATCAGCCCCAGCATTTT	CASSEAGALNQPQHF
TRBV30	TRBJ1-2	few	.	13	TGTGCCTGGAGTCTGACAGAAAACTATGGCTACACCTTC	CAWSLTENYGYTF
TRBV6-2/TRBV6-3	TRBJ1-1	.	.	15	TGTGCCAGCAGTTATACAGGATTAATGAACACTGAAGCTTTCTTT	CASSYTGLMNTEAFF
TRBV9	TRBJ1-6	.	.	16	TGTGCCAGCAGCCCCTCTCAAGGGGGTTATAATTCACCCCTCCACTTT	CASSPSQGGYNSPLHF
TRBV2	TRBJ1-2	.	TRBD1	14	TGTGCCAGCAGGTCCCAGGGGGCATCGTATGGCTACACCTTC	CASRSQGASYGYTF
TRBV2	TRBJ2-4	.	TRBD1	12	TGTGCCAGCGGGACAGAGGAGGACATTCAGTACTTC	CASGTEEDIQYF
TRBV28	TRBJ1-1	once	TRBD1	14	TGTGCCAGCAGGCCGACAGGGCACCTCACTGAAGCTTTCTTT	CASRPTGHLTEAFF
TRBV6-4	TRBJ1-1	.	.	13	TGTGCCAGCGGTAGAGAGGGCCGGACTGAAGCTTTCTTT	CASGREGRTEAFF
TRBV29-1	TRBJ1-2	.	TRBD1	15	TGCAGCGTTGTAGGAGTAACCGGGACAGGTAGTGGCTACACCTTC	CSVVGVTGTGSGYTF
TRBV19	TRBJ2-1	once	.	15	TGTGCCAGTAGCCCAAGGGATCCGGGATACAATGAGCAGTTCTTC	CASSPRDPGYNEQFF
TRBV14	TRBJ2-2	.	.	16	TGTGCCAGCAGCCAGTTCAACTCCTTGAACACCGGGGAGCTGTTTTTT	CASSQFNSLNTGELFF
TRBV10-3	TRBJ2-5	.	.	16	TGTGCCATCAGTGAGTCGATCGGGAGAACCCAAGAGACCCAGTACTTC	CAISESIGRTQETQYF
TRBV11-2	TRBJ2-5	.	.	11	TGTGCCAGCAGTTCAGGGGAGACCCAGTACTTC	CASSSGETQYF
TRBV28	TRBJ2-7	once	TRBD2	14	TGTGCCAGCAGCCTAGCGGAACTCTCCTACGAGCAGTACTTC	CASSLAELSYEQYF
TRBV9	TRBJ2-3	once	.	18	TGTGCCAGCAGCGCCGGGCTGAGGGGGGGAAAAAGCACAGATACGCAGTATTTT	CASSAGLRGGKSTDTQYF
TRBV10-1	TRBJ2-1	.	TRBD2	15	TGCGCCAGCAGTGAAGGGGGACTAGCTGGAAATGAGCAGTTCTTC	CASSEGGLAGNEQFF
TRBV28	TRBJ2-2	.	TRBD1	16	TGTGCCAGCAGTGATCCCGGGACAGGGGGCACCGGGGAGCTGTTTTTT	CASSDPGTGGTGELFF
TRBV12-5	TRBJ1-1	.	.	14	TGTGCTAGTGGTTGGGGACTCACAAACACTGAAGCTTTCTTT	CASGWGLTNTEAFF
TRBV19	TRBJ1-3	.	.	17	TGTGCCAGTACCCTGATATTTGGGTCTAGCTCTGGAAACACCATATATTTT	CASTLIFGSSSGNTIYF
TRBV7-3	TRBJ2-7	.	.	14	TGTGCCAGCAGCCGAAGTGGGCAGTACCACGAGCAGTACTTC	CASSRSGQYHEQYF
TRBV7-8	TRBJ2-7	.	TRBD1	14	TGTGCCAGCAGCAATACCAGGGGGCACTACGAGCAGTACTTC	CASSNTRGHYEQYF
TRBV9	TRBJ2-1	.	.	15	TGTGCCAGCCGCGGGACATCTGGTTGGGCCAATGAGCAGTTCTTC	CASRGTSGWANEQFF
TRBV9	TRBJ2-1	.	TRBD2	18	TGTGCCAGCAGCCCCTTTCTAGCGGCCACGAGCTCCTACAATGAGCAGTTCTTC	CASSPFLAATSSYNEQFF
TRBV24-1	TRBJ2-5	.	.	13	TGTGCCACCGGAGACGGGGGACAAGAGACCCAGTACTTC	CATGDGGQETQYF
TRBV4-3	TRBJ1-4	once	TRBD1	14	TGCGCCAGCAGCCAAGGACAGGGTGGTGAAAAACTGTTTTTT	CASSQGQGGEKLFF
TRBV25-1	TRBJ2-7	.	TRBD1	12	TGTGCCAGCAGTGAAGGCAGGGGGTATATGTACTTC	CASSEGRGYMYF
TRBV7-6	TRBJ2-5	.	TRBD2	19	TGTGCCAGCAGCTTAGGGATAATGGGACTAGCGGGGGGCCAAGAGACCCAGTACTTC	CASSLGIMGLAGGQETQYF
TRBV10-3	TRBJ2-1	.	.	12	TGTAGGGGCAGATCCTCCTACAATGAGCAGTTCTTC	CRGRSSYNEQFF
TRBV10-3	TRBJ2-3	once	.	15	TGTGCCACCGAGGACCGGATAGGGGTGCCAGATACGCAGTATTTT	CATEDRIGVPDTQYF
TRBV6-5	TRBJ2-7	.	TRBD2	15	TGTGCCAGCAGTTGGTCGGGGCTAGCGGGGGTCGAGCAGTACTTC	CASSWSGLAGVEQYF
TRBV10-2	TRBJ1-3	.	.	14	TGCGCCAGCGGAACCGGAGGATCTGGAAACACCATATATTTT	CASGTGGSGNTIYF
TRBV7-9	TRBJ1-5	.	TRBD1	14	TGTGCCAGCAGCTCTGGACAGGGCTTTGGGCCCCAGCATTTT	CASSSGQGFGPQHF